Listed below are T cell receptor beta chains from one sample, sequenced in a study of T cell repertoires in cytomegalovirus infection. MiXCR, run by TCRdb on the reads, gives a single entry per CDR3 protein. The sample shows 200,000 to 300,000 distinct CDR3 sequences, 10% to 15% of them seen only once. Sequences were obtained from PBMCs. The origin of the receptors is a human donor in good health (CMV status not recorded). Some clones in this sample may be carry-over from other donors' samples. The CDR3 runs from the conserved cysteine through the conserved F or W. The D gene is left open where the match is weak. Clone size appears in some rows only: once, few, many, or a class for an expanded clone.

size	V	J	D	DNA	CDR3
many	TRBV6-2/TRBV6-3	TRBJ2-2	-	TGTGCCAGCAGTTACTCTACAGCGAACACCGGGGAGCTGTTTTTT	CASSYSTANTGELFF
many	TRBV7-2	TRBJ2-2	TRBD2	TGTGCCAGCAGCCGAACTCTAGCGGGGAGGAACACCGGGGAGCTGTTTTTT	CASSRTLAGRNTGELFF
many	TRBV7-8	TRBJ2-7	TRBD2	TGTGCCAGCAGCTTAGCGGGACTAGCTTTAACCTACGAGCAGTACTTC	CASSLAGLALTYEQYF
-	TRBV29-1	TRBJ2-3	TRBD2	TGCAGCGTTACCCCCCAGCGGGGGGCGGCAGATACGCAGTATTTT	CSVTPQRGAADTQYF
-	TRBV6-6	TRBJ2-5	TRBD1	TGTGCCAGCAGTTACTCGCCAGGGGGCAGGTCAGAGACCCAGTACTTC	CASSYSPGGRSETQYF
many	TRBV7-2	TRBJ2-5	-	TGTGCCAGCAGCTTAGGATCTAGGCAAGAGACCCAGTACTTC	CASSLGSRQETQYF
-	TRBV29-1	TRBJ1-4	-	TGCAGCGTGGGGCTACAGGGCGGTGCTAATGAAAAACTGTTTTTT	CSVGLQGGANEKLFF
many	TRBV7-9	TRBJ2-1	-	TGTGCCAGCAGCTTAGTGCCTGCCCCCGTCCTCCTCTCCTACAATGAGCAGTTCTTC	CASSLVPAPVLLSYNEQFF
-	TRBV24-1	TRBJ2-5	TRBD1	TGTGCCACCAGTGGGGACAGTGAGGGTCAAGAGACCCAGTACTTC	CATSGDSEGQETQYF
many	TRBV7-2	TRBJ2-5	-	TGTGCCAGCAGCTTCGGGGGCCGAAGGGAAGAGACCCAGTACTTC	CASSFGGRREETQYF
many	TRBV6-2/TRBV6-3	TRBJ2-5	TRBD2	TGTGCCAGCAGGAGTCCGGGACTAGCGGGGGGGCAAGAGACCCAGTACTTC	CASRSPGLAGGQETQYF
-	TRBV20-1	TRBJ2-7	TRBD2	TGCAGTGCAGAGGGGACTAGCGGGGTTCTCTCCTACGAGCAGTACTTC	CSAEGTSGVLSYEQYF
few	TRBV29-1	TRBJ2-3	TRBD1	TGCAGCGTTGGATCCGGGACAGGCACAGATACGCAGTATTTT	CSVGSGTGTDTQYF
-	TRBV20-1	TRBJ2-7	-	TGCAGTGCTCGCCCCGCCAGGGGAGGGTCCTACGAGCAGTACTTC	CSARPARGGSYEQYF
-	TRBV4-3	TRBJ1-1	-	TGCGCCAGCAGCCAAGATAATAACCCAGGTTCAATCCCCAGAGGTTTCTTT	CASSQDNNPGSIPRGFF
many	TRBV19	TRBJ1-5	TRBD1	TGTGCCAGTAGTCCGGAGGACAGGGAAAATCAGCCCCAGCATTTT	CASSPEDRENQPQHF
-	TRBV12-3/TRBV12-4	TRBJ1-5	TRBD1	TGTGCCAGCAGTGGACAGGCCCACAATCAGCCCCAGCATTTT	CASSGQAHNQPQHF
-	TRBV2	TRBJ2-2	-	TGTGCCAGCAGTGAATCCCTGTCGAACACCGGGGAGCTGTTTTTT	CASSESLSNTGELFF
-	TRBV4-2	TRBJ2-4	-	TGTGCCAGCAGCCAAGCACAGGGCCTAAAGGGCATTCAGTACTTC	CASSQAQGLKGIQYF
-	TRBV29-1	TRBJ1-1	-	TGCAGCGTTGACCAGGGTCTGAACACTGAAGCTTTCTTT	CSVDQGLNTEAFF
few	TRBV20-1	TRBJ2-1	TRBD2	TGCAGTGCTTTCGCCCCGGGACTAGTGGGGCGGGAGCAGTTCTTC	CSAFAPGLVGREQFF
many	TRBV27	TRBJ1-2	-	TGTGCCAGCAGTCCTACCAGGGTCGGACCCTATGGCTACACCTTC	CASSPTRVGPYGYTF
-	TRBV23-1	TRBJ2-2	-	TGCGCCAGCAGTGCTGGACAGATTAACACCGGGGAGCTGTTTTTT	CASSAGQINTGELFF
many	TRBV7-2	TRBJ2-1	TRBD2	TGTGCCAGCAGCTCCTCTTCAGGGGCGGGGGGCCAGAATGAGCAGTTCTTC	CASSSSSGAGGQNEQFF
many	TRBV19	TRBJ1-1	-	TGTGCCAGTAGTATAGGAGAGGGCAGCTTGAACACTGAAGCTTTCTTT	CASSIGEGSLNTEAFF
many	TRBV7-2	TRBJ1-4	TRBD1	TGTGCCAGCAGCCCGCTGACAGGGGTGGATGAAAAACTGTTTTTT	CASSPLTGVDEKLFF
-	TRBV14	TRBJ2-1	-	TGTGCCAGCAGCCTAGACTATGAGCAGTTCTTC	CASSLDYEQFF
-	TRBV10-3	TRBJ2-7	TRBD2	TGTGCCATCAGTGAGTCGGATAGCGGGGCATCCTACGAGCAGTACTTC	CAISESDSGASYEQYF
few	TRBV2	TRBJ1-1	-	TGTGCCAGCAGTGTTTATCTAGAAAATGGTGAAGCTTTCTTT	CASSVYLENGEAFF
-	TRBV29-1	TRBJ2-7	TRBD1	TGCAGCGTTCGGGACAGCATCTACGAGCAGTACTTC	CSVRDSIYEQYF
-	TRBV29-1	TRBJ1-3	-	TGCAGCGTTGAAGAAGGGGGGTTTGGAAACACCATATATTTT	CSVEEGGFGNTIYF
many	TRBV7-2	TRBJ2-3	TRBD2	TGTGCCAGCAGCTTCGGACTAGCGGGAGGGGCAGATACGCAGTATTTT	CASSFGLAGGADTQYF
-	TRBV12-3/TRBV12-4	TRBJ1-5	-	TGTGCCAGCAGTATGGCCGGGACGTCACAGCCCCAGCAGTTT	CASSMAGTSQPQQF
many	TRBV12-3/TRBV12-4	TRBJ2-1	-	TGTGCCAGCAGTACTACGAGGCGGGGGCTTTCCTACAATGAGCAGTTCTTC	CASSTTRRGLSYNEQFF
many	TRBV20-1	TRBJ1-1	TRBD1	TGCAGTACGCTCGGACAGGCCCAAGAAGCTTTCTTT	CSTLGQAQEAFF
many	TRBV7-2	TRBJ1-2	-	TGTGCCAGCAGCTTAGATGGACGGCTAGGCGTGGACTATGGCTACACCTTC	CASSLDGRLGVDYGYTF
many	TRBV6-2/TRBV6-3	TRBJ1-1	-	TGTGCCAGCAGAGCGGGACAAACGAACACTGAAGCTTTCTTT	CASRAGQTNTEAFF
few	TRBV29-1	TRBJ2-7	TRBD1	TGCAGCGTTGGCAACAGGGGGCCCTACGAGCAGTACTTC	CSVGNRGPYEQYF
few	TRBV18	TRBJ1-1	TRBD1	TGTGCCAGCTCACCGGGCCACAGGGGAGGGAGCACTGAAGCTTTCTTT	CASSPGHRGGSTEAFF
-	TRBV28	TRBJ2-3	-	TGTGCCAGCAGTACCATAAGGGGCAACACAGATACGCAGTATTTT	CASSTIRGNTDTQYF
few	TRBV6-2/TRBV6-3	TRBJ1-6	-	TGTGCCAGCAGTTTCGGACGGATTAATTCACCCCTCCACTTT	CASSFGRINSPLHF
few	TRBV7-6	TRBJ1-1	TRBD1	TGTGCCAGCAGCTTGATGACAGGGGAGTACACTGAAGCTTTCTTT	CASSLMTGEYTEAFF
few	TRBV6-2/TRBV6-3	TRBJ1-6	-	TGTGCCAGCAGGGGCCGCCCGGAACCCCTCCACTTT	CASRGRPEPLHF
medium-sized	TRBV7-2	TRBJ1-5	TRBD1	TGTGCCAGCAGCCCCCGGACAGGGGGAAGCAATCAGCCCCAGCATTTT	CASSPRTGGSNQPQHF
many	TRBV5-5	TRBJ2-1	-	TGTGCCAGCAGCAGATCGGGGTGGGGTGGATCCAATGAGCAGTTCTTC	CASSRSGWGGSNEQFF
-	TRBV29-1	TRBJ2-1	TRBD2	TGCAGCGTTGAGGGGCGGGGGGCCCCCGGTGAGCAGTTCTTC	CSVEGRGAPGEQFF
few	TRBV14	TRBJ1-1	-	TGTGCCAGCAGCCAAGAGCAGGGTGAGATCGCTGAAGCTTTCTTT	CASSQEQGEIAEAFF
many	TRBV7-2	TRBJ2-3	-	TGTGCCAGCAGCCTGTTCACAGATACGCAGTATTTT	CASSLFTDTQYF
-	TRBV29-1	TRBJ2-2	-	TGCAGCGTATTTCAGGGAATACAGACCGGGGAGCTGTTTTTT	CSVFQGIQTGELFF
-	TRBV7-3	TRBJ2-3	-	TGTGCCAGCAGCTTCCAGGGGGGCGTTCGCACAGATACGCAGTATTTT	CASSFQGGVRTDTQYF
few	TRBV5-1	TRBJ1-2	-	TGCGCCAGCAGCTTGGAGGCGGCTGGAGGAGGCTACACCTTC	CASSLEAAGGGYTF
few	TRBV6-2/TRBV6-3	TRBJ2-1	TRBD1	TGTGCCAGCAGTGAGGGACAGGGCTCGTACAATGAGCAGTTCTTC	CASSEGQGSYNEQFF
many	TRBV28	TRBJ2-7	-	TGTGCCAGCACCTTTAGGGGGAGCTACGAGCAGTACTTC	CASTFRGSYEQYF
once	TRBV25-1	TRBJ1-1	-	TGTGCCAGAAGTGCTTCCTTCGGCAGGGAGGACACTGAAGCTTTCTTT	CARSASFGREDTEAFF
many	TRBV6-5	TRBJ1-1	-	TGTGCCAGCAGTTACGGGGGTCGGAACACTGAAGCTTTCTTT	CASSYGGRNTEAFF
few	TRBV19	TRBJ2-3	TRBD2	TGTGCCAGTAGGTCCGGGGGGGGGTCAGATACGCAGTATTTT	CASRSGGGSDTQYF